The 3 T cell receptor beta chains reported below all come from one sample, sequenced in a study of cytomegalovirus exposure and HLA in healthy donors. The PCR contained 60 Vbeta and 13 Jbeta primers. Data came from immunoSEQ multiplex PCR; TCRdb stores just in-frame clones and leaves some out. The repertoire holds just under 65,000 clones, with around three quarters as singletons. Sample: PBMCs. These receptors all stem from a woman aged 25 to 39 in good health and CMV-seronegative.

The rearrangement uses TRBV10-3 and TRBJ1-5, with TRBD1 matching 8 bases. V gave up 0 bases and J gave up 6 bases; unmatched junction bases: 4. CDR1 and CDR2 (germline): ENHRY, SYGVKD. The CDR3 runs 15 residues. CDR3 sequence reads: CAISESSTGVQPQHF. Written as DNA, the CDR3 is TGTGCCATCAGTGAGTCGTCGACAGGGGTTCAGCCCCAGCATTTT.

The chain is built from TRBV10-1 and TRBJ2-5, with TRBD2 as a possible D gene (7 bases). This CDR3 spans 16 amino acids. The germline V gene encodes CDR1 WNHNN and CDR2 SYGVQD (reference sequence). Trimming shortened V by 1 base and J by 1 base, and 13 bases separated the two germline ends. CDR3 residues: CASSEFAGAPQETQYF. DNA for the CDR3: TGCGCCAGCAGTGAGTTTGCGGGGGCCCCCCAAGAGACCCAGTACTTC.

The chain combines TRBV10-1 with TRBJ1-5; D remains ambiguous. The V end lost 6 bases, the J end lost 7 bases, and 10 bases lay between the germline ends. The CDR3 length is 12 residues. Germline values: CDR1 WNHNN, CDR2 SYGVQD (reference sequence). The CDR3 loop is CASSPHGQPQHF. Here the CDR3 DNA reads TGCGCCAGCAGCCCCCATGGCCAGCCCCAGCATTTT.